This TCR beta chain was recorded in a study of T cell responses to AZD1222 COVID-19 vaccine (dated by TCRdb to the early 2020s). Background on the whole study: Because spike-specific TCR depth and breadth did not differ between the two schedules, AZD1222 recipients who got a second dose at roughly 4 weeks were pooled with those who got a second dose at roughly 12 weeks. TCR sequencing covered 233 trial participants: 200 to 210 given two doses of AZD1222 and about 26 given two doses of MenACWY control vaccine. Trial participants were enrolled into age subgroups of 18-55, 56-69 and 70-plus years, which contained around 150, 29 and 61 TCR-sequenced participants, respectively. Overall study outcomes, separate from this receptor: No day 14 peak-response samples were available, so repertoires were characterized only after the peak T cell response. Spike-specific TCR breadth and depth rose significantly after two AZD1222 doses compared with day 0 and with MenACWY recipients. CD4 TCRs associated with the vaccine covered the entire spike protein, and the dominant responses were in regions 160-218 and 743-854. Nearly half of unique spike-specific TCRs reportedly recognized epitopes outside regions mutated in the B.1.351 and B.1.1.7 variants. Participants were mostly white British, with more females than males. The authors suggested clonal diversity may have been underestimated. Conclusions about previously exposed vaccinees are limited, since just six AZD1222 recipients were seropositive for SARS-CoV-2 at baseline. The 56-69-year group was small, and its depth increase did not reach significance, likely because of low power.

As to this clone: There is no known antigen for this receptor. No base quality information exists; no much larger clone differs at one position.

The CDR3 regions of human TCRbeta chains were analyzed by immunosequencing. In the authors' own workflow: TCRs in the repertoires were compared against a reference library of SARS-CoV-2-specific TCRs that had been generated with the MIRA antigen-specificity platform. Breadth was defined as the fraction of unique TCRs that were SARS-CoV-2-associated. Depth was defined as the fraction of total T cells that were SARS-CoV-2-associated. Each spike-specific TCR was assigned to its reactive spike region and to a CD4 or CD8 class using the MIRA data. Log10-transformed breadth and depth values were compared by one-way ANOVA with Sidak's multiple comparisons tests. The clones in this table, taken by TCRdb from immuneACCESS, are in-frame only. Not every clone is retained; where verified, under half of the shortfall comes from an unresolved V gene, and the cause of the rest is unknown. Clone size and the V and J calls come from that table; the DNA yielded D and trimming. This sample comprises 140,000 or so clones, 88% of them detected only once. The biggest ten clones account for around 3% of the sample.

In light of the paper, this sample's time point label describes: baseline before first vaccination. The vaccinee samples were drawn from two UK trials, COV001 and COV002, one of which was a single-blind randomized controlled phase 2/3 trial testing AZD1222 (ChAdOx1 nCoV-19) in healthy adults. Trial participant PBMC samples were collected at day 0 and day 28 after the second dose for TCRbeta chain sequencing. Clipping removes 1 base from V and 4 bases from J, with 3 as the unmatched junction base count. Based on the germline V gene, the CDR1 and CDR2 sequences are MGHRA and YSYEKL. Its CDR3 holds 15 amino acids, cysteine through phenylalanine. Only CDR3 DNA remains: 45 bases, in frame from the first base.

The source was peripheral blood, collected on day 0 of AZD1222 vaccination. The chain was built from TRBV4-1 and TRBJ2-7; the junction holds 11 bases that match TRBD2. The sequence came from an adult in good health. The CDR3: CASSQATSGSYEQYF. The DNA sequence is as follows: TGCGCCAGCAGCCAAGCCACTAGCGGGAGTTACGAGCAGTACTTC.